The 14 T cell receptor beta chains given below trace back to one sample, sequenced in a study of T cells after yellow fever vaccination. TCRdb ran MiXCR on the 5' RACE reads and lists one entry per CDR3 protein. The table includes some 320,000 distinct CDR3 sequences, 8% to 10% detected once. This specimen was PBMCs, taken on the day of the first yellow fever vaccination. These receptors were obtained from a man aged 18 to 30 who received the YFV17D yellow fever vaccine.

For the CDR3, the DNA is TGTGCCAGCAGGCCAGGACAGGTACTTCCTGAAGCTTTCTTT. This sequence encodes CASRPGQVLPEAFF. The rearrangement links TRBV7-9 to TRBJ1-1; the match to TRBD1 covers 7 bases. Trimming took 6 bases from V and 6 from J; bases not matched to a gene: 10. CDR3 size: 14 residues. Germline loops: CDR1 SEHNR, CDR2 FQNEAQ (reference sequence).

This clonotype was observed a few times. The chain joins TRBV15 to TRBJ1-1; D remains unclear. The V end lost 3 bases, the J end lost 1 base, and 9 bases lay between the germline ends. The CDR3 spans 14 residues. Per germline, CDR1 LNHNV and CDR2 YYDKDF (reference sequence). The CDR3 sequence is CATSSTPRNTEAFF. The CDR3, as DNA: TGTGCCACCAGCAGCACTCCTCGGAACACTGAAGCTTTCTTT.

The CDR3 DNA reads as TGTGCCAGCAGCGCCTCGACAGGGGGCCACTCCTACGAGCAGTACTTC. Translating gives CASSASTGGHSYEQYF. This chain uses TRBV5-4 with TRBJ2-7; the match to TRBD1 covers 10 bases. The J segment lost 0 bases and the V segment lost 4 bases, leaving 7 bases of the junction unmatched. This CDR3 comprises 16 residues. Germline values: CDR1 SGHNT, CDR2 YYREEE (reference sequence). Full variable domain (remainder filled in from reference TRBV5-4 and TRBJ2-7): ETGVTQSPTHLIKTRGQQVTLRCSSQSGHNTVSWYQQALGQGPQFIFQYYREEENGRGNFPPRFSGLQFPNYSSELNVNALELDDSALYLCASSASTGGHSYEQYFGPGTRLTVT.

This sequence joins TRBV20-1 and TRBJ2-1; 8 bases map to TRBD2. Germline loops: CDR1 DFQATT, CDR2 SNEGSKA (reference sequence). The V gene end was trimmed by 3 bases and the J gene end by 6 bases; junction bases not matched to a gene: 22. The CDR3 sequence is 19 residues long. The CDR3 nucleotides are TGCAGTGCTAGGCGTCCAGCGGGGGAACCGGAAGAGGTGGTCAATGAGCAGTTCTTC. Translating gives CSARRPAGEPEEVVNEQFF.

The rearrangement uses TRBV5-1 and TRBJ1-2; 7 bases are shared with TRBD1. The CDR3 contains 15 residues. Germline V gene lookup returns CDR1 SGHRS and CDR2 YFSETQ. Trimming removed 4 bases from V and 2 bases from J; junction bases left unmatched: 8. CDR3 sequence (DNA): TGCGCCAGCAGCGAACCGGGACAGATAAACTATGGCTACACCTTC. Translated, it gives CASSEPGQINYGYTF.

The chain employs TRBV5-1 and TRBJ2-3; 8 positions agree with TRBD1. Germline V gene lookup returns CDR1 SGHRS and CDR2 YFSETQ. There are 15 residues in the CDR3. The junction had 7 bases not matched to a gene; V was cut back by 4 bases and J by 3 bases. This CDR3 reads CASSLRTGQTDTQYF. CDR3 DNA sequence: TGCGCCAGCAGCCTTCGGACAGGGCAAACAGATACGCAGTATTTT. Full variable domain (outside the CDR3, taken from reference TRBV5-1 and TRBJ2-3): KAGVTQTPRYLIKTRGQQVTLSCSPISGHRSVSWYQQTPGQGLQFLFEYFSETQRNKGNFPGRFSGRQFSNSRSEMNVSTLELGDSALYLCASSLRTGQTDTQYFGPGTRLTVL.

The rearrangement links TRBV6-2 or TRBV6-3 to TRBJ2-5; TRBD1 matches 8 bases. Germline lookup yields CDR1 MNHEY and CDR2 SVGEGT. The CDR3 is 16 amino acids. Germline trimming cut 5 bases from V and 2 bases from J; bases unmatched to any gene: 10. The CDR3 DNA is TGTGCCAGCAGTCCACGACAGGGGCGCTATCAAGAGACCCAGTACTTC. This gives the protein CASSPRQGRYQETQYF.

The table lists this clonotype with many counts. For the CDR3, the DNA is TGTGCCAGCACCCCGGGACATCAAAACTATGGCTACACCTTC. Translating gives CASTPGHQNYGYTF. The chain joins TRBV7-9 to TRBJ1-2; a weak D match, TRBD1 (6 bases). Looked up from germline, CDR1 is SEHNR and CDR2 is FQNEAQ (reference sequence). CDR3 length: 14 amino acids. V gave up 7 bases and J gave up 2 bases, with 14 bases separating them.

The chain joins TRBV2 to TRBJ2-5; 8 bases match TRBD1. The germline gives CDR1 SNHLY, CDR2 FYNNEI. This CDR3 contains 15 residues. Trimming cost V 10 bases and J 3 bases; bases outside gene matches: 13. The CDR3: CATTGQGTPKETQYF. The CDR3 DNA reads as TGTGCCACCACAGGACAGGGTACCCCTAAAGAGACCCAGTACTTC.

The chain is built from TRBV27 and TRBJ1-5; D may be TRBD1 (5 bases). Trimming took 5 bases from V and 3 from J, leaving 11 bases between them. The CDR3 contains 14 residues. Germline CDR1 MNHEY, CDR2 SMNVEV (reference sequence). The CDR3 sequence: CASSGSRANQPQHF. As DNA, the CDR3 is TGTGCCAGCAGTGGTAGCAGGGCCAATCAGCCCCAGCATTTT.

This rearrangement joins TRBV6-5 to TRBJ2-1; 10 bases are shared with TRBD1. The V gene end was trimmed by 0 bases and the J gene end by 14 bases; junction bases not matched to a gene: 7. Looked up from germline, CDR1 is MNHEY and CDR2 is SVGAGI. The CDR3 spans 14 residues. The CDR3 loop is CASSYSIAGTGEFF. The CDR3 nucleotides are TGTGCCAGCAGTTACTCGATCGCCGGGACAGGGGAGTTCTTC.

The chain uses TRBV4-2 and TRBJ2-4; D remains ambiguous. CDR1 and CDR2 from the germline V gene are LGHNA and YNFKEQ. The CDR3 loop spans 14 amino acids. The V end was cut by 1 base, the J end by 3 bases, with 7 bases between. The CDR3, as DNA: TGTGCCAGCAGCCAAGGAAAAGACAAAAACATTCAGTACTTC. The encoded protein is CASSQGKDKNIQYF.

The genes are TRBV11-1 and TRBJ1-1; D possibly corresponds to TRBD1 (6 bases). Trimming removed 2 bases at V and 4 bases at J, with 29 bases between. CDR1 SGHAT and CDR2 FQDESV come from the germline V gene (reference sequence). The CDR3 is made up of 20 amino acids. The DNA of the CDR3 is TGTGCCAGCAGCTTATACGGGCGAGGGGGGGCCCGACTATGGGGCACTGAAGCTTTCTTT. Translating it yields CASSLYGRGGARLWGTEAFF. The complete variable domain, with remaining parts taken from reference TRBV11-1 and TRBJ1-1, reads EAEVAQSPRYKITEKSQAVAFWCDPISGHATLYWYRQILGQGPELLVQFQDESVVDDSQLPKDRFSAERLKGVDSTLKIQPAELGDSAMYLCASSLYGRGGARLWGTEAFFGQGTRLTVV.

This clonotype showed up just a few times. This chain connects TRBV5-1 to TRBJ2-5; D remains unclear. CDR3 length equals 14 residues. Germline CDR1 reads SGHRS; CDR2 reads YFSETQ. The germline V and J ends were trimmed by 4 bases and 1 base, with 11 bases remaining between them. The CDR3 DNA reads TGCGCCAGCAGCGTAAATGGGCTCCAAGAGACCCAGTACTTC. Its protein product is CASSVNGLQETQYF. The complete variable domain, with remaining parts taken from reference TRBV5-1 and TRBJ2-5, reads KAGVTQTPRYLIKTRGQQVTLSCSPISGHRSVSWYQQTPGQGLQFLFEYFSETQRNKGNFPGRFSGRQFSNSRSEMNVSTLELGDSALYLCASSVNGLQETQYFGPGTRLLVL.